The 27 T cell receptor beta chains reported below all come from one sample, sequenced in a study of blood T cell repertoires in COVID-19. Method: immunoSEQ multiplex PCR; TCRdb's copy keeps in-frame clones and lacks some. In the table there are under 400,000 clones, around 87% of which are singletons. The sequenced sample consisted of peripheral blood. The receptors originated from a man aged 18 to 29 with active or convalescent COVID-19.

This chain links TRBV6-5 with TRBJ1-1, with 9 nucleotides matching TRBD1. CDR1 and CDR2 from the germline V gene are MNHEY and SVGAGI. CDR3 length equals 14 residues. V gave up 6 bases and J gave up 4 bases; unmatched junction bases: 6. CDR3 nucleotides: TGTGCCAGCAGATTACAGGGGGCCGGCACTGAAGCTTTCTTT. Translating it yields CASRLQGAGTEAFF.

The V and J genes are TRBV4-3 and TRBJ1-6, with TRBD1 matching over 7 bases. Germline CDR1 reads LGHNA; CDR2 reads YSLEER. This CDR3 spans 16 amino acids. V was clipped by 1 base and J by 7 bases; unmatched bases: 7. Here the CDR3 DNA reads TGCGCCAGCAGCCAAGGCCGGGACAGACTAAATTCACCCCTCCACTTT. This gives the protein CASSQGRDRLNSPLHF.

The genes are TRBV28 and TRBJ2-7, with D perhaps matching TRBD1 (6 bases). Trimming shortened V by 6 bases and J by 3 bases, and 15 bases separated the two germline ends. Per germline, CDR1 MDHEN and CDR2 SYDVKM. The CDR3 sequence is 14 residues long. The CDR3 is CASSWLRQDYEQYF. The CDR3 region has the DNA TGTGCCAGCAGCTGGCTGAGACAGGACTACGAGCAGTACTTC.

The chain is built from TRBV19 and TRBJ1-2; TRBD1 aligns across 9 bases. CDR3 size: 18 residues. Germline V gene sequence: CDR1 LNHDA, CDR2 SQIVND (reference sequence). V lost 0 bases and J lost 7; bases outside the gene matches: 15. This chain's CDR3 is CASSIEGTGREFRSGYTF. The CDR3 DNA sequence: TGTGCCAGTAGTATAGAGGGGACAGGGCGAGAATTTCGATCTGGCTACACCTTC.

The chain has TRBV5-3 and TRBJ2-7, with 7 nucleotides matching TRBD2. TRBV5-3 carries the ORF label, with uncertain function. J was trimmed by 6 bases and V by 4 bases; bases with no gene match: 16. The CDR3 contains 16 residues. CDR3 coding DNA: TGTGCCAGAAGCCCCGCCCGGTCACTAGCGTTCAGCGAGCAGTACTTC. As protein: CARSPARSLAFSEQYF.

The V gene is TRBV28, the J gene TRBJ2-7; TRBD2 agrees at 8 bases. Germline V gives CDR1 MDHEN, CDR2 SYDVKM. The CDR3 spans 13 residues. The V and J ends lost 6 bases and 6 bases, in that order; junction bases with no gene match: 7. CDR3 region: CASRDLSGGEQYF. CDR3 nucleotides: TGTGCCAGCAGGGACCTGAGCGGGGGCGAGCAGTACTTC.

The chain employs TRBV19 and TRBJ1-5, with TRBD1 as a possible D gene (5 bases). The CDR3 is 15 residues long. Germline CDR1 and CDR2: LNHDA and SQIVND (reference sequence). Trimming stripped 3 bases from V and 6 bases from J, with 15 bases between. The CDR3 DNA reads TGTGCCAGTAGTATTGGCGGGGCCTTCGGTCAGCCCCAGCATTTT. Its protein product is CASSIGGAFGQPQHF.

J is TRBJ1-5 and V is TRBV19; tentative D call: TRBD1 (5 bases). With 7 bases removed from V and 3 bases from J, the gap between germline ends came to 13 bases. The CDR3 length is 14 residues. Germline CDR1 reads LNHDA; CDR2 reads SQIVND (reference sequence). CDR3 amino acids: CASMYQGFNQPQHF. For the CDR3, the DNA is TGTGCCAGTATGTACCAGGGATTCAATCAGCCCCAGCATTTT.

The V gene is TRBV5-1, the J gene TRBJ1-6; D gene unclear. The germline V gene has CDR1 SGHRS and CDR2 YFSETQ. Trimming shortened V by 2 bases and J by 5 bases, and 8 bases separated the two germline ends. The CDR3 has 14 residues. CDR3: CASSLGRDNSPLHF. CDR3 nucleotides: TGCGCCAGCAGCTTAGGGCGGGATAATTCACCCCTCCACTTT. The whole variable domain, remainder taken from reference TRBV5-1 and TRBJ1-6, is KAGVTQTPRYLIKTRGQQVTLSCSPISGHRSVSWYQQTPGQGLQFLFEYFSETQRNKGNFPGRFSGRQFSNSRSEMNVSTLELGDSALYLCASSLGRDNSPLHFGNGTRLTVT.

The chain uses TRBV7-9 and TRBJ1-2; D gene ambiguous. CDR3 size: 16 residues. Deletions cut 7 bases from V and 4 bases from J, with 22 bases between. Germline CDR1 reads SEHNR; CDR2 reads FQNEAQ (reference sequence). Here the CDR3 reads CASMQRAAPSPYGYTF. In nucleotides, the CDR3 is TGTGCCAGCATGCAAAGAGCAGCGCCCTCGCCCTATGGCTACACCTTC.

This chain connects TRBV29-1 to TRBJ2-7, with TRBD2 matching over 7 bases. With V trimmed by 3 bases and J by 5 bases, 4 bases remained unmatched. The CDR3 runs to 12 residues. Germline V gene lookup returns CDR1 SQVTM and CDR2 ANQGSEA. CDR3 residues: CSVDGGIDEQYF. The CDR3 bases are TGCAGCGTTGACGGGGGGATCGACGAGCAGTACTTC.

This chain's CDR3 is CASSPGAARNTEAFF. The CDR3, as DNA: TGTGCCAGCTCACCAGGGGCCGCCCGCAACACTGAAGCTTTCTTT. The chain combines TRBV18 with TRBJ1-1, with D maybe TRBD1 (5 bases). The germline CDR1 and CDR2 sequences are KGHSH and LQKENI. The V end lost 2 bases, the J end lost 2 bases, and 12 bases lay between the germline ends. The CDR3 is made up of 15 amino acids.

The chain has TRBV6-1 and TRBJ2-4; possibly TRBD1 for D (6 bases). The CDR3 loop spans 14 amino acids. V gave up 2 bases and J gave up 8 bases, with 13 bases separating them. Germline CDR1 MNHNS, CDR2 SASEGT. The CDR3 bases are TGTGCCAGCAGTGAAAGCGGCAGGGGAGACATTCAGTACTTC. As protein: CASSESGRGDIQYF.

V and J are TRBV7-2 and TRBJ2-7; 8 positions match TRBD2. Germline V gene data show CDR1 as SGHTA and CDR2 as FQGNSA. With 2 bases clipped from V and 2 bases from J, the junction kept 8 bases outside the gene matches. This CDR3 has 16 residues. The CDR3, as DNA: TGTGCCAGCAGCTTAACTAGCGGATACCTAACCTACGAGCAGTACTTC. It encodes CASSLTSGYLTYEQYF. The full variable domain, with the rest looked up from reference TRBV7-2 and TRBJ2-7, is GAGVSQSPSNKVTEKGKDVELRCDPISGHTALYWYRQSLGQGLEFLIYFQGNSAPDKSGLPSDRFSAERTGGSVSTLTIQRTQQEDSAVYLCASSLTSGYLTYEQYFGPGTRLTVT.

The V call is TRBV29-1, the J call TRBJ2-3, with 7 positions matching TRBD1. CDR1 and CDR2 from the germline V gene are SQVTM and ANQGSEA. The CDR3 totals 15 residues. The J segment lost 2 bases and the V segment lost 2 bases, leaving 7 bases of the junction unmatched. CDR3 loop: CSVESPRGFTDTQYF. The CDR3 bases are TGCAGCGTTGAATCCCCCAGGGGGTTCACAGATACGCAGTATTTT.

The gene calls are TRBV7-9 and TRBJ2-1, with TRBD2 as a possible D gene (5 bases). CDR3 size: 16 residues. Looked up from germline, CDR1 is SEHNR and CDR2 is FQNEAQ (reference sequence). V was pared by 4 bases and J by 4 bases, with 17 bases between. CDR3 sequence: CASSSFRGRNYNEQFF. The CDR3 DNA reads TGTGCCAGCAGCTCCTTTCGAGGGCGGAATTACAATGAGCAGTTCTTC. Full variable domain (outside the CDR3, taken from reference TRBV7-9 and TRBJ2-1): DTGVSQNPRHKITKRGQNVTFRCDPISEHNRLYWYRQTLGQGPEFLTYFQNEAQLEKSRLLSDRFSAERPKGSFSTLEIQRTEQGDSAMYLCASSSFRGRNYNEQFFGPGTRLTVL.

The chain links TRBV15 to TRBJ1-2; 7 nucleotides agree with TRBD1. CDR1 is LNHNV and CDR2 is YYDKDF in the germline V gene (reference sequence). V trimming: 1 base; J trimming: 7 bases; junction bases outside the gene matches: 0. The CDR3 has 12 residues. The CDR3 spells CATSRGQGGYTF. CDR3 DNA sequence: TGTGCCACCAGCAGAGGACAGGGTGGCTACACCTTC.

V is TRBV7-2 and J is TRBJ1-1, with D maybe TRBD1 (6 bases). Trimming stripped 1 base from V and 11 bases from J, with 8 bases between. CDR1 and CDR2 (germline): SGHTA, FQGNSA. The CDR3 has 11 amino acids. This CDR3 reads CASSLDRVAFF. CDR3 sequence (DNA): TGTGCCAGCAGCTTAGACAGGGTCGCTTTCTTT. The full variable domain, completed using reference TRBV7-2 and TRBJ1-1, is GAGVSQSPSNKVTEKGKDVELRCDPISGHTALYWYRQSLGQGLEFLIYFQGNSAPDKSGLPSDRFSAERTGGSVSTLTIQRTQQEDSAVYLCASSLDRVAFFGQGTRLTVV.

This CDR3 reads CASRAGTPFNSPLHF. The CDR3 DNA reads as TGTGCCAGCAGGGCAGGGACTCCATTTAATTCACCCCTCCACTTT. This chain connects TRBV2 to TRBJ1-6; the D gene is possibly TRBD1 (5 bases). CDR3 length: 15 amino acids. Germline-derived CDR1 and CDR2 are SNHLY and FYNNEI. V lost 6 bases and J 6 bases, leaving 15 bases between the germline ends.

The chain combines TRBV5-8 with TRBJ1-1; D ambiguous. The CDR3 contains 15 residues. The germline V gene encodes CDR1 SGHTS and CDR2 YDEGEE. Trimming shortened V by 0 bases and J by 4 bases, and 13 bases separated the two germline ends. The CDR3 coding sequence is TGTGCCAGCAGCTTGGGCCCTAATGATGGCACTGAAGCTTTCTTT. Its translation is CASSLGPNDGTEAFF.

The chain uses TRBV7-2 and TRBJ2-1; D perhaps matches TRBD1 (7 bases). With 10 bases removed from V and 4 bases from J, the gap between germline ends came to 14 bases. Looked up from germline, CDR1 is SGHTA and CDR2 is FQGNSA. This CDR3 region has 13 residues. The CDR3 region is CATRRGQYNEQFF. CDR3 bases: TGTGCCACCCGGCGGGGACAGTACAATGAGCAGTTCTTC.

The chain is built from TRBV20-1 and TRBJ2-3; 10 bases are a match to TRBD2. CDR3 length: 16 residues. The V gene's germline CDR1 is DFQATT and CDR2 SNEGSKA (reference sequence). The ends lost 3 bases at V and 1 base at J; junction bases unmatched: 7. CDR3 bases: TGCAGTGCTAGTTCGACTAGCGGGTCCCGCACAGATACGCAGTATTTT. Translating it yields CSASSTSGSRTDTQYF.

The chain is built from TRBV5-4 and TRBJ2-7, with D possibly matching TRBD2 (6 bases). V gave up 5 bases and J gave up 5 bases, with 14 bases separating them. Per the germline V gene, CDR1 is SGHNT and CDR2 is YYREEE (reference sequence). This CDR3 spans 13 amino acids. CDR3 DNA: TGTGCCAGCAGTCCTCGGGAGACGGACGAGCAGTACTTC. It specifies CASSPRETDEQYF.

CDR3: CASSRLAGAQYF. Written as DNA, the CDR3 is TGTGCCAGCAGTCGACTAGCGGGAGCACAGTACTTC. J is TRBJ2-7 and V is TRBV5-4; 12 bases align to TRBD2. The length of the CDR3 is 12 residues. V gave up 5 bases and J gave up 10 bases; unmatched junction bases: 4. The V gene's germline CDR1 is SGHNT and CDR2 YYREEE (reference sequence).

This clone was detected only a few times. V and J are TRBV6-5 and TRBJ1-5, with D tentatively TRBD1 (5 bases). The CDR3 extends over 13 amino acids. Germline V lookup: CDR1 MNHEY, CDR2 SVGAGI. V lost 7 bases to trimming and J lost 1 base, with 8 bases between them. The CDR3 loop is CASTRESNQPQHF. DNA of the CDR3: TGTGCCAGCACCAGGGAAAGCAATCAGCCCCAGCATTTT.

This chain joins TRBV12-3 or TRBV12-4 and TRBJ2-5; no firm D call. V lost 4 bases, J lost 5 bases, and 11 bases lay in between. This CDR3 is 13 amino acids long. CDR3: CASSSAQRETQYF. The CDR3 region has the DNA TGTGCCAGCAGTTCAGCCCAGAGGGAGACCCAGTACTTC.

The rearrangement links TRBV6-5 to TRBJ1-5; D possibly corresponds to TRBD1 (6 bases). Germline V CDR1 and CDR2: MNHEY, SVGAGI. V shed 6 bases and J shed 4 bases, with 16 bases lying between them. The CDR3 loop spans 15 amino acids. As DNA, the CDR3 is TGTGCCAGCAGCAGGGAGGGGGGCCCTAATCAGCCCCAGCATTTT. Encoded protein: CASSREGGPNQPQHF.